This TCR beta chain was recorded in a study of cytomegalovirus exposure and HLA in healthy donors. Overall study results and limits: Sequence variants that were highly shared formed a cluster that was likely a sequencing artifact.

To note about this clone: Its target is unknown.

J was trimmed by 1 base and V by 5 bases; bases with no gene match: 1. The germline gives CDR1 SGHTA, CDR2 FQGTGA. The CDR3 consists of 14 residues. The PCR contained 60 Vbeta and 13 Jbeta primers. Libraries were prepared by immunoSEQ multiplex PCR; TCRdb keeps only in-frame clonotypes and omits some of them. This table has over 120,000 clones, roughly 80% appearing once. The sequence derives from a man aged 40-50 years in good health and CMV-seronegative. The rearrangement links TRBV7-3 to TRBJ2-2; 7 bases map to TRBD1. Material: PBMCs. DNA for the CDR3: TGTGCCAGCAGCAGGACAGGGAACACCGGGGAGCTGTTTTTT. This encodes CASSRTGNTGELFF. Based on the CDR3 plus reference TRBV7-3 and TRBJ2-2, the full variable domain is GAGVSQTPSNKVTEKGKYVELRCDPISGHTALYWYRQSLGQGPEFLIYFQGTGAADDSGLPNDRFFAVRPEGSVSTLKIQRTERGDSAVYLCASSRTGNTGELFFGEGSRLTVL.